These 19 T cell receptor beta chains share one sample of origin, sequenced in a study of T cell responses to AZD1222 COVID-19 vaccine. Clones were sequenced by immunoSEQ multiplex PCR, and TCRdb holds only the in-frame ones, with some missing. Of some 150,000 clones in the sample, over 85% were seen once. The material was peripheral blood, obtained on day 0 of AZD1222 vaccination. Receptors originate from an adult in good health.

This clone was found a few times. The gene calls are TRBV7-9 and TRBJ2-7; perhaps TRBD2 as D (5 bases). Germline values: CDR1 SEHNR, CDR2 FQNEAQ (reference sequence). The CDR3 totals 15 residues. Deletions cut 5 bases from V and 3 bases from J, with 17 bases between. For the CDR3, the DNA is TGTGCCAGCAGCCTTAGAGGAGGTAGTAACTACGAGCAGTACTTC. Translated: CASSLRGGSNYEQYF.

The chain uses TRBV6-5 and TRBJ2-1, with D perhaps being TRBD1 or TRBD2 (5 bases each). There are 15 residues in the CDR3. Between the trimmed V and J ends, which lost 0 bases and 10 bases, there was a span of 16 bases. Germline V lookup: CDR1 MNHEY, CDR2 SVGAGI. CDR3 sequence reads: CASSYSSSRWDEQFF. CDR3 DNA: TGTGCCAGCAGTTACTCGTCATCTCGGTGGGACGAGCAGTTCTTC.

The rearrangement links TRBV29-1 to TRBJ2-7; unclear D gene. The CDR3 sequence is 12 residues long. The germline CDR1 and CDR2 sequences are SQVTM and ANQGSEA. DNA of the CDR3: TGCAGGCTCTACGGGCCCCCCTACGAGCAGTACTTC. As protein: CRLYGPPYEQYF.

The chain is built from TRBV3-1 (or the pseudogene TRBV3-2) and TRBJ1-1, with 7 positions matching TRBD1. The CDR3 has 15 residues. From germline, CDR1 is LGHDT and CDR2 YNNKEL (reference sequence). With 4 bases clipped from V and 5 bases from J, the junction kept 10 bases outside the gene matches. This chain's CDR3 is CASSRGPQGGTEAFF. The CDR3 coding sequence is TGTGCCAGCAGCCGCGGGCCTCAGGGGGGGACTGAAGCTTTCTTT.

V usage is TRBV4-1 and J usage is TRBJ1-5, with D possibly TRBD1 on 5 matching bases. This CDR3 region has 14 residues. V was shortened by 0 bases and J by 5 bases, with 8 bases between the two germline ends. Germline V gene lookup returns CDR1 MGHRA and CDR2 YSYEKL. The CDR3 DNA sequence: TGCGCCAGCAGCCAAGATTCAGGGTATCAGCCCCAGCATTTT. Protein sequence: CASSQDSGYQPQHF.

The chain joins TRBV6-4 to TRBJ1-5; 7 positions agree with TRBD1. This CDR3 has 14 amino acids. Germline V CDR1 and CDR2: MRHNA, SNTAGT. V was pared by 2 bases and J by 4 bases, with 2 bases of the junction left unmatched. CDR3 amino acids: CASSDGTANQPQHF. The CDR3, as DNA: TGTGCCAGCAGTGACGGGACAGCGAATCAGCCCCAGCATTTT.

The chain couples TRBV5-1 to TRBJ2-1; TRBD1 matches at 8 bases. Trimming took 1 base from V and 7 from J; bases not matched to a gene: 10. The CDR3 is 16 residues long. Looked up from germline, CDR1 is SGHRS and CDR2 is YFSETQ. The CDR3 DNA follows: TGCGCCAGCAGCTTGTCTCCAGGGGGCGGTCAAAATGAGCAGTTCTTC. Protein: CASSLSPGGGQNEQFF.

CDR3 loop: CSASSSYYGYTF. In DNA form, the CDR3 reads TGCAGTGCTAGTTCTAGCTACTATGGCTACACCTTC. V is TRBV20-1 and J is TRBJ1-2; D is undetermined. V lost 3 bases, J lost 3 bases, and 8 bases lay in between. CDR1 and CDR2 (germline): DFQATT, SNEGSKA (reference sequence). This CDR3 is built from 12 residues.

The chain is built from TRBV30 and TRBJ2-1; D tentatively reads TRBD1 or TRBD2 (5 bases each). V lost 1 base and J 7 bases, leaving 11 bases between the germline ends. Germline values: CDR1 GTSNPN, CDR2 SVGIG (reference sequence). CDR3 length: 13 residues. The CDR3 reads CAWSAGTANEQFF. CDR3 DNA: TGTGCCTGGAGTGCCGGGACGGCGAATGAGCAGTTCTTC.

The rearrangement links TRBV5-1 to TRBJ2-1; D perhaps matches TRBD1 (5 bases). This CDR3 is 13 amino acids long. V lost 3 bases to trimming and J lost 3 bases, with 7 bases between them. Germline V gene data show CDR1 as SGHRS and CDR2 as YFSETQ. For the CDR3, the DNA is TGCGCCAGCAGCTCAGGGTACTACAATGAGCAGTTCTTC. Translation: CASSSGYYNEQFF.

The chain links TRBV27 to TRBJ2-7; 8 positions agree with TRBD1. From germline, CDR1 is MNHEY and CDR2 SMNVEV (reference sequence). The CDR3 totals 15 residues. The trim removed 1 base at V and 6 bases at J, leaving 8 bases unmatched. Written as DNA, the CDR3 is TGTGCCAGCAGTTTATTGGGGGACAGGCTCGGCGAGCAGTACTTC. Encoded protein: CASSLLGDRLGEQYF.

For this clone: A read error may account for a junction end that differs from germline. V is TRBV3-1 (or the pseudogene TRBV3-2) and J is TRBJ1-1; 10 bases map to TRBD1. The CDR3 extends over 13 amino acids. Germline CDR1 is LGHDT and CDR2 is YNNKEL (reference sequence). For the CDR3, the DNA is TGTGCCAGCAGCCAATACGCGGGACAGGGGTTTCTCTTT. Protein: CASSQYAGQGFLF.

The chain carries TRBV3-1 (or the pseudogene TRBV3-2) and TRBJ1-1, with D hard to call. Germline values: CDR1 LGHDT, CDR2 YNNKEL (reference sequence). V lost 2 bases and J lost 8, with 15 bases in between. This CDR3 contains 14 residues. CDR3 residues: CASSQLSLLLEAFF. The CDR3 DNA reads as TGTGCCAGCAGCCAACTTTCACTCCTCCTAGAAGCTTTCTTT.

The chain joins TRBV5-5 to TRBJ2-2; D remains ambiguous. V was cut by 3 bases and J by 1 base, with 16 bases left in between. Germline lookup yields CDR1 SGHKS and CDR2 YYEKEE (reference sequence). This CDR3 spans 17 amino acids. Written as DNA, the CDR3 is TGTGCCAGCAGCTCCTCGCTTATCGGCCAGAACACCGGGGAGCTGTTTTTT. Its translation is CASSSSLIGQNTGELFF.

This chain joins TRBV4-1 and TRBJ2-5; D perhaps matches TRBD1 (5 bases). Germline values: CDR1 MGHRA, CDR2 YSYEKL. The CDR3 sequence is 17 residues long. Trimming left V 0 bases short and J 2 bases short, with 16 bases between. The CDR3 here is CASSQEMGRLEQETQYF. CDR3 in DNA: TGCGCCAGCAGCCAAGAGATGGGGCGGTTAGAACAAGAGACCCAGTACTTC.

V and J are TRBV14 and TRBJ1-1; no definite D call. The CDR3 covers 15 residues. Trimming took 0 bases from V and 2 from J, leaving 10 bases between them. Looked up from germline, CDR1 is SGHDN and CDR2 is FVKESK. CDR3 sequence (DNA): TGTGCCAGCAGCCAAGATTGGTCTGCTAACACTGAAGCTTTCTTT. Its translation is CASSQDWSANTEAFF.

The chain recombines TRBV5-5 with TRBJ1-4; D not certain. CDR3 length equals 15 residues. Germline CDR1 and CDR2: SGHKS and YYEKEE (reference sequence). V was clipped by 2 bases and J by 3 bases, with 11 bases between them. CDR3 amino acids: CASSLAPGANEKLFF. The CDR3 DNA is TGTGCCAGCAGCTTAGCCCCTGGGGCTAATGAAAAACTGTTTTTT.

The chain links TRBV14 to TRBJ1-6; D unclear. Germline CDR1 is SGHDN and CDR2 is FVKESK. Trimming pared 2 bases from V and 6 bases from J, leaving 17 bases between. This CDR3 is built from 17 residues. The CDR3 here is CASSQKNRINSNSPLHF. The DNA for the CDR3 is TGTGCCAGCAGCCAAAAGAACAGAATAAACAGTAATTCACCCCTCCACTTT.

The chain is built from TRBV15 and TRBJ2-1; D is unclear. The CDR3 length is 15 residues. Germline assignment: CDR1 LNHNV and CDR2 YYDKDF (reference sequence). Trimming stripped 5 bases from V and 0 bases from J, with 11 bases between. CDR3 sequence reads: CATSGPGLSYNEQFF. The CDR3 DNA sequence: TGTGCCACCAGCGGACCGGGTCTCTCCTACAATGAGCAGTTCTTC.